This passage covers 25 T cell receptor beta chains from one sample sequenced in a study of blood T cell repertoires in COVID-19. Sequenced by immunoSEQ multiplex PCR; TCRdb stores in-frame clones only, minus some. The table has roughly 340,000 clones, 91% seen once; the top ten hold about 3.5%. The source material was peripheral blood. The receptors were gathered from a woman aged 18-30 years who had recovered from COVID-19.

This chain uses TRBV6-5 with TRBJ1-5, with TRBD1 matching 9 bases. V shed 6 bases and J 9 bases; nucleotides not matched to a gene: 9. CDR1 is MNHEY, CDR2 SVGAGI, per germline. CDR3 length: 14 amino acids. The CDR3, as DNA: TGTGCCAGCAGGGTACTACAGGGGGCGGGGCCCCAGCATTTT. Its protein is CASRVLQGAGPQHF.

In DNA, the CDR3 is TGTGCCAGCAGCTCGGGCGGACTTATTAACTATGGCTACACCTTC. This codes for CASSSGGLINYGYTF. The chain joins TRBV11-3 to TRBJ1-2; unclear D gene. This CDR3 has 15 amino acids. Trimming stripped 4 bases from V and 1 base from J, with 13 bases between. From germline, CDR1 is SGHNT and CDR2 YENEEA.

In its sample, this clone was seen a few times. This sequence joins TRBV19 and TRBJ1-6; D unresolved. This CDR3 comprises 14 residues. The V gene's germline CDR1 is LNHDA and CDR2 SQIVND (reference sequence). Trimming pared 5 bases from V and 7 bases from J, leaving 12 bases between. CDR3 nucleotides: TGTGCCAGTAGTCCCCGCGAGGCGAATTCACCCCTCCACTTT. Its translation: CASSPREANSPLHF.

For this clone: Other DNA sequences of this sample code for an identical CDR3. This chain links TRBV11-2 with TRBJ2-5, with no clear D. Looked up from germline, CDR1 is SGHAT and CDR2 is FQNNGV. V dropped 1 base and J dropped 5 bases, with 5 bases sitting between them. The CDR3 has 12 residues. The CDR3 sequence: CASSLVRETQYF. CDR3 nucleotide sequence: TGTGCCAGCAGCTTAGTGCGCGAGACCCAGTACTTC.

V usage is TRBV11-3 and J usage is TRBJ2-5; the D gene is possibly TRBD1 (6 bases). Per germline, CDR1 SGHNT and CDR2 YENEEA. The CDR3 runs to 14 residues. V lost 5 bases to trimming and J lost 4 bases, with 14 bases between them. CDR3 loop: CASSHGTMRETQYF. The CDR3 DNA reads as TGTGCCAGCAGCCACGGGACAATGAGAGAGACCCAGTACTTC.

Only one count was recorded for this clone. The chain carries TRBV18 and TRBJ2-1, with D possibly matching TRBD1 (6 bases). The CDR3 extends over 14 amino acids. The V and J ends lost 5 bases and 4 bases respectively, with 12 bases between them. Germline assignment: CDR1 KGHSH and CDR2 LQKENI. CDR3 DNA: TGTGCCAGCTCATTACGGACAGTTTACAATGAGCAGTTCTTC. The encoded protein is CASSLRTVYNEQFF.

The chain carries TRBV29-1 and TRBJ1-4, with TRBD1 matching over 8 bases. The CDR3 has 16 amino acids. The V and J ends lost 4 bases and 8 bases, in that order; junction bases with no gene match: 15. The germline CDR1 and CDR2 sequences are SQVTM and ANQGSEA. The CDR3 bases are TGCAGCGTTGGATGGCGACCAGGGGGCCGGGAGGAAAAACTGTTTTTT. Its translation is CSVGWRPGGREEKLFF.

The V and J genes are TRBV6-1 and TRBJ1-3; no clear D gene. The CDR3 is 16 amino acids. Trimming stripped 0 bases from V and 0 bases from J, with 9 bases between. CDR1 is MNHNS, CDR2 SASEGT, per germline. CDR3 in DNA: TGTGCCAGCAGTGAAGCTCGCTGGAGCTCTGGAAACACCATATATTTT. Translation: CASSEARWSSGNTIYF.

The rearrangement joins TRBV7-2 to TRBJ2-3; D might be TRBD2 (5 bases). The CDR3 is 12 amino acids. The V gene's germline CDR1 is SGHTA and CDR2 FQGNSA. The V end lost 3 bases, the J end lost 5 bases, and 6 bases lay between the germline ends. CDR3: CASSLGRDTQYF. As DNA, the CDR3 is TGTGCCAGCAGCTTGGGGAGAGATACGCAGTATTTT.

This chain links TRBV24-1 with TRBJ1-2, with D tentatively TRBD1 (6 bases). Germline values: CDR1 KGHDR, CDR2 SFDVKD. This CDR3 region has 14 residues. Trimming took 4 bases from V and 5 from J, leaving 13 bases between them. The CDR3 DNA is TGTGCCACCAGTGACCCCGACAGGATTTATGGCTACACCTTC. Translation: CATSDPDRIYGYTF.

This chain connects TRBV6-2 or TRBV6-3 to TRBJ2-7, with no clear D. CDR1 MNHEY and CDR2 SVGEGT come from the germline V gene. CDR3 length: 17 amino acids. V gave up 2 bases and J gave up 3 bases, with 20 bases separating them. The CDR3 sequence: CASSYRRLEPADYEQYV. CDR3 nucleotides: TGTGCCAGCAGTTACCGCCGTCTAGAGCCGGCGGACTACGAGCAGTACGTC.

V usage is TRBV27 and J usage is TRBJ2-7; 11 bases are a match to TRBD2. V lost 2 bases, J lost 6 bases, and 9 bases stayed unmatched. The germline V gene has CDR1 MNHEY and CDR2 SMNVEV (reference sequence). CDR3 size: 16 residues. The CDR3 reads CASSLSTSGRFIEQYV. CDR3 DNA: TGTGCCAGCAGTTTAAGCACTAGCGGGAGATTTATCGAGCAGTACGTC.

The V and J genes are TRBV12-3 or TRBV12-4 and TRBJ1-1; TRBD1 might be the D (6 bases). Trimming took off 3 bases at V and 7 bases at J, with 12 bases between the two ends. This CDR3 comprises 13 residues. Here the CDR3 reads CASSFGEGGEAFF. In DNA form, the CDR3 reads TGTGCCAGCAGTTTTGGGGAGGGGGGTGAAGCTTTCTTT.

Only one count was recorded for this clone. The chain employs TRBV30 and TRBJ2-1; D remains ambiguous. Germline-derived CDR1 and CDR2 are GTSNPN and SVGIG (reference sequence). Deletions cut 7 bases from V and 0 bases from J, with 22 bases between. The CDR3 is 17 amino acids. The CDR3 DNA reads TGTGCCTTACAACGTGATACCGACTTGAGCTCCTACAATGAGCAGTTCTTC. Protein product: CALQRDTDLSSYNEQFF.

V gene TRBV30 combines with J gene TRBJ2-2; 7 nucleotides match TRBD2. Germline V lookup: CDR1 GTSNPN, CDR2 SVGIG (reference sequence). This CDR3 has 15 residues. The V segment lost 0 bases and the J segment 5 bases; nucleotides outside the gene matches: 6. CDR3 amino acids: CAWSVAGRPTGELFF. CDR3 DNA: TGTGCCTGGAGTGTAGCGGGACGCCCAACCGGGGAGCTGTTTTTT.

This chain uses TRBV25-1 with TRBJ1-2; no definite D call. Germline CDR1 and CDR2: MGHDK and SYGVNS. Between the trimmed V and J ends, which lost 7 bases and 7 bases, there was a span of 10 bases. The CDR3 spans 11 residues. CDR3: CASKRFGGYTF. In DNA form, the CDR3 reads TGTGCCAGCAAGCGTTTTGGTGGCTACACCTTC.

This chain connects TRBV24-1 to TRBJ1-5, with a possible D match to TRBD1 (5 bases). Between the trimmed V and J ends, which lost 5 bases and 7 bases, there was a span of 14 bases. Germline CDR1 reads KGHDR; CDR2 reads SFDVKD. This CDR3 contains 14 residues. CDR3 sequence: CATSGTGGGQPQHF. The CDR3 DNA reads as TGTGCCACCAGTGGGACGGGGGGTGGACAGCCCCAGCATTTT.

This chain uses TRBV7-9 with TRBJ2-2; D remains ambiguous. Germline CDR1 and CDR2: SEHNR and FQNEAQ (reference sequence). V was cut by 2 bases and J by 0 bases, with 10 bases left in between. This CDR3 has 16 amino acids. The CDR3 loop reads CASSLSAVSNTGELFF. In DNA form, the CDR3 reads TGTGCCAGCAGCTTATCCGCGGTCTCGAACACCGGGGAGCTGTTTTTT.

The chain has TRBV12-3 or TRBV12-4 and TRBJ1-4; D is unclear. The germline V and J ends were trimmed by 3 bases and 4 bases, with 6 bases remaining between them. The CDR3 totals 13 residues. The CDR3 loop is CASSLNSNEKLFF. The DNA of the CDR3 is TGTGCCAGCAGTTTGAATAGTAATGAAAAACTGTTTTTT.

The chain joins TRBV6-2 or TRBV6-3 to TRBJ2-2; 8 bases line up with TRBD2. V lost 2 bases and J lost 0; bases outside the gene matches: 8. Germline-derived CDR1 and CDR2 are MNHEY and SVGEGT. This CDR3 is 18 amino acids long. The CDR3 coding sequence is TGTGCCAGCAGTTACCCGAACGCACTAGCGGCGAACACCGGGGAGCTGTTTTTT. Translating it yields CASSYPNALAANTGELFF.

DNA for the CDR3: TGTGCCAGCAGTCAACCGGACAGACCCTACGAGCAGTACGTC. Residues: CASSQPDRPYEQYV. The chain joins TRBV6-2 or TRBV6-3 to TRBJ2-7; TRBD1 is a possible D gene (6 bases). V lost 5 bases and J 2 bases, leaving 13 bases between the germline ends. The CDR3 is made up of 14 amino acids. The germline CDR1 and CDR2 sequences are MNHEY and SVGEGT.

The CDR3 protein is CASSLTRTAWAEAFF. The CDR3 region has the DNA TGTGCCAGCAGCTTAACCCGGACAGCCTGGGCTGAAGCTTTCTTT. V is TRBV11-3 and J is TRBJ1-1; tentative D call: TRBD1 (6 bases). Per germline, CDR1 SGHNT and CDR2 YENEEA. The CDR3 covers 15 residues. The V gene lost 2 bases and the J gene lost 6 bases, with 16 bases spanning the gap.

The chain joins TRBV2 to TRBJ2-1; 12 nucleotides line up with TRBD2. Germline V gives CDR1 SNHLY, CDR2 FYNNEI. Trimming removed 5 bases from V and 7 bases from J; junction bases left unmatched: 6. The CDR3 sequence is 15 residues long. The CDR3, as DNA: TGTGCCAGCAGTCCAACTAGCGGGAGGTCAAATGAGCAGTTCTTC. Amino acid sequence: CASSPTSGRSNEQFF.

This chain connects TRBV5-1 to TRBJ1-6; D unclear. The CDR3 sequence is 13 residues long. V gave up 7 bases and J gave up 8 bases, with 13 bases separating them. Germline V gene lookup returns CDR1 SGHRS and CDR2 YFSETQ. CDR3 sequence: CASGGGSDSPLHF. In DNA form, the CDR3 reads TGCGCCAGCGGAGGAGGTTCGGATTCACCCCTCCACTTT.

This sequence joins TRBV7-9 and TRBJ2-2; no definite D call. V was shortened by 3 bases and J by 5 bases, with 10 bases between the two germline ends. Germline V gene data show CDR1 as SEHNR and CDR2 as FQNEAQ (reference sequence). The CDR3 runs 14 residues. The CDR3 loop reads CASSLATGTGELFF. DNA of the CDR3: TGTGCCAGCAGCTTGGCAACGGGTACCGGGGAGCTGTTTTTT.